Presented here are 3 T cell receptor beta chains from one specimen sequenced in a study of blood T cell repertoires in COVID-19. Sequencing used immunoSEQ multiplex PCR; TCRdb keeps in-frame clones, though not all of them. The data contain over 350,000 clones, 86% of them seen just once; the ten biggest clones take up over 1.1%. Sequencing was carried out using peripheral blood. Every receptor here comes from a woman aged 25 to 39 with active or convalescent COVID-19.

This chain uses TRBV29-1 with TRBJ2-1; D remains unclear. The CDR3 is 17 amino acids. V was cut by 2 bases and J by 2 bases, with 19 bases left in between. The germline V gene has CDR1 SQVTM and CDR2 ANQGSEA. The CDR3 coding sequence is TGCAGCGTTGAACCTCTCGATCCGGCGGTAACCTACAATGAGCAGTTCTTC. This sequence encodes CSVEPLDPAVTYNEQFF.

The V gene is TRBV30, the J gene TRBJ2-1, with 7 bases lining up with TRBD2. After removal of 3 bases from V and 13 bases from J, the junction contained 6 bases not matched to a gene. Looked up from germline, CDR1 is GTSNPN and CDR2 is SVGIG (reference sequence). This CDR3 region has 11 residues. The DNA of the CDR3 is TGTGCCTGGAGCTGGGAGGGGATTCAGTTCTTC. Translating it yields CAWSWEGIQFF.

The chain is built from TRBV14 and TRBJ2-5; D gene unclear. Per germline, CDR1 SGHDN and CDR2 FVKESK. The CDR3 runs to 15 residues. The V end lost 0 bases, the J end lost 4 bases, and 12 bases lay between the germline ends. The DNA of the CDR3 is TGTGCCAGCAGCCAAGATCGGGTTGGAAGAGAGACCCAGTACTTC. This codes for CASSQDRVGRETQYF.